Presented here are 27 T cell receptor beta chains from one specimen sequenced in a study of regulatory T cells in long-lasting Graves disease. Assembly of TCR beta libraries relied on iRepertoire HTBI primers together with Arm-PCR of CDR3 regions. TCRdb reanalysed the multiplex PCR reads using MiXCR and keeps one entry per CDR3 protein. The sample holds about 530,000 distinct CDR3 sequences; about 16% are singletons and the top ten take just under 25%. This sample's time point: newly diagnosed GD, antithyroid drugs for less than 3 months. Making the TCR library involved RNA that had been extracted from PBMCs. These sequences were also reported in another study, on T cells in Graves' hyperthyroidism and ophthalmopathy.

The sequenced sample was peripheral blood mononuclear cells (PBMCs), obtained at new diagnosis, from a patient treated with antithyroid drugs. All receptors come from a middle-aged woman with Graves disease.

At least ten counts were recorded for this clonotype. The chain carries TRBV5-1 and TRBJ2-5, with D possibly being TRBD1 (5 bases). The CDR3 is made up of 15 amino acids. V was clipped by 0 bases and J by 2 bases, with 11 bases between them. The germline CDR1 and CDR2 sequences are SGHRS and YFSETQ. The CDR3 loop reads CASSLGGTTQETQYF. CDR3 sequence (DNA): TGCGCCAGCAGCTTGGGGGGCACTACTCAAGAGACCCAGTACTTC.

This clonotype was picked up many times. This sequence joins TRBV2 and TRBJ2-7; D is undetermined. The CDR3 is 13 amino acids. Germline CDR1 reads SNHLY; CDR2 reads FYNNEI. Trimming cost V 6 bases and J 6 bases, with 15 bases left between them. Written as DNA, the CDR3 is TGTGCCAGCAGCGAGCGTTCCTACCGCGAGCAGTACTTC. Amino acids: CASSERSYREQYF.

In this sample, this clonotype turned up a few times. J is TRBJ1-5 and V is TRBV30; D call uncertain. There are 13 residues in the CDR3. Deletions cut 5 bases from V and 8 bases from J, with 16 bases between. CDR1 is GTSNPN, CDR2 SVGIG, per germline (reference sequence). CDR3 nucleotides: TGTGCCTGGTCCTCCCTAATTGCAGAGCCCCAGCATTTT. Its protein product is CAWSSLIAEPQHF.

The chain joins TRBV9 to TRBJ2-2; 10 bases map to TRBD1. The CDR3 sequence is 16 residues long. V shed 4 bases and J 1 base; nucleotides not matched to a gene: 4. CDR1 and CDR2 from the germline V gene are SGDLS and YYNGEE. CDR3 loop: CASSNRDRGNTGELFF. CDR3 bases: TGTGCCAGCAGCAATCGGGACAGGGGGAACACCGGGGAGCTGTTTTTT.

This clonotype occurred many times. The chain uses TRBV6-2 or TRBV6-3 and TRBJ2-1, with 7 nucleotides matching TRBD1. CDR3 size: 19 residues. In germline, CDR1 is MNHEY, CDR2 SVGEGT. J gave up 9 bases and V 5 bases, and 25 bases lay outside the gene matches. In DNA, the CDR3 is TGTGCCAGCAGTGTCCAGAAGGGACAGTGGTCTCGAAGTCAATTTGAGCAGTTCTTC. It translates to CASSVQKGQWSRSQFEQFF.

The chain links TRBV28 to TRBJ1-1, with D possibly being TRBD1 (6 bases). CDR1 is MDHEN and CDR2 is SYDVKM in the germline V gene. Trimming cost V 5 bases and J 6 bases, with 31 bases left between them. The CDR3 runs to 19 residues. In DNA, the CDR3 is TGTGCCAGCAGTCCGCAGGGAGGCAGGAGGGACACCGTAGCTTCTGAAGCTTTCTTT. Translating it yields CASSPQGGRRDTVASEAFF.

About this clonotype: A read error may be the cause here, since a much bigger clone is one base away. The chain employs TRBV29-1 and TRBJ2-1; D is perhaps TRBD1 (5 bases). The germline V gene encodes CDR1 SQVTM and CDR2 ANQGSEA. The CDR3 has 14 amino acids. As DNA, the CDR3 is TGCAGCGTTGATAGCCCAGGGAACTACGATGAGCAGTTCTTC. Residues: CSVDSPGNYDEQFF.

The chain recombines TRBV3-1 with TRBJ1-4, with D unclear. This CDR3 spans 13 amino acids. V gave up 1 base and J gave up 4 bases, with 4 bases separating them. Per germline, CDR1 LGHDT and CDR2 YNNKEL (reference sequence). CDR3 sequence reads: CASSQVSNEKLFF. Here the CDR3 DNA reads TGTGCCAGCAGCCAAGTCAGTAATGAAAAACTGTTTTTT.

This clonotype was counted a few times. The CDR3 nucleotides are TGTGCCAGCAGCGTAGCTGCAGGGAGCACAGATACGCAGTATTTT. This encodes CASSVAAGSTDTQYF. The rearrangement joins TRBV9 to TRBJ2-3, with D maybe TRBD1 (5 bases). V was shortened by 0 bases and J by 0 bases, with 8 bases between the two germline ends. There are 15 residues in the CDR3. CDR1 is SGDLS, CDR2 YYNGEE, per germline.

The sample holds a few counts of this clonotype. The junction departs from the called germline gene at one end, perhaps through a read error. The rearrangement links TRBV14 to TRBJ1-2; D uncertain. Germline V lookup: CDR1 SGHDN, CDR2 FVKESK. The length of the CDR3 is 14 residues. Here the CDR3 DNA reads TGCGCCAGCAGCCAAGAGCCCGGGCCCCCCGGCTACACCTTC. Its translation: CASSQEPGPPGYTF.

The chain employs TRBV9 and TRBJ1-4, with D possibly TRBD1 on 5 matching bases. This CDR3 region has 15 residues. Trimming stripped 1 base from V and 7 bases from J, with 14 bases between. Per germline, CDR1 SGDLS and CDR2 YYNGEE. DNA of the CDR3: TGTGCCAGCAGCGTAAATCAGGGCATTGGTGAAAAACTGTTTTTT. Protein sequence: CASSVNQGIGEKLFF.

The rearrangement joins TRBV6-1 to TRBJ1-4; D is possibly TRBD1 (5 bases). The germline gives CDR1 MNHNS, CDR2 SASEGT. V was shortened by 6 bases and J by 7 bases, with 15 bases between the two germline ends. The CDR3 has 14 amino acids. CDR3 nucleotide sequence: TGTGCCAGCAGGCGGAGGGGCGAGAGTGAAAAACTGTTTTTT. Protein product: CASRRRGESEKLFF.

This clonotype has a count of ten or more. Mismatch with germline at one junction end may stem from a read error. The chain has TRBV6-5 and TRBJ2-7, with D hard to call. The CDR3 extends over 14 amino acids. Germline V lookup: CDR1 MNHEY, CDR2 SVGAGI. CDR3 bases: TGTGCCAGCAGTTACGGGGTTGGGTCCTCCGAGCAGTACTTC. Protein product: CASSYGVGSSEQYF.

The genes are TRBV9 and TRBJ1-3, with 7 bases matching TRBD1. Germline-derived CDR1 and CDR2 are SGDLS and YYNGEE. This CDR3 contains 15 residues. The V gene end was trimmed by 4 bases and the J gene end by 4 bases; junction bases not matched to a gene: 8. The chain's CDR3 is CASSSGTVGGNTIYF. In DNA form, the CDR3 reads TGTGCCAGCAGCTCTGGGACAGTGGGGGGAAACACCATATATTTT.

The table lists this clonotype with a few counts. This rearrangement joins TRBV7-2 to TRBJ2-7, with no clear D. Trimming removed 1 base from V and 0 bases from J, with 13 bases in between. The germline V gene has CDR1 SGHTA and CDR2 FQGNSA. The CDR3 sequence is 16 residues long. The CDR3 DNA reads as TGTGCCAGCAGCTTAGTCGGTGTCGGCAGCTCCTACGAGCAGTACTTC. Translated: CASSLVGVGSSYEQYF.

The table lists this clonotype with many counts. The rearrangement joins TRBV2 to TRBJ2-5, with 13 nucleotides matching TRBD2. Germline CDR1 reads SNHLY; CDR2 reads FYNNEI. J lost 4 bases, V lost 3 bases, and 2 bases had no gene match. CDR3 length: 15 residues. For the CDR3, the DNA is TGTGCCAGCAGTGAGGGGACTAGCGGGACAGAGACCCAGTACTTC. Translated: CASSEGTSGTETQYF.

The chain links TRBV3-1 to TRBJ1-6; no reliable D call. Deletions cut 4 bases from V and 7 bases from J, with 11 bases between. Germline values: CDR1 LGHDT, CDR2 YNNKEL (reference sequence). The CDR3 length is 14 residues. The CDR3 is CASSPVTDNSPLHF. The CDR3 DNA is TGTGCCAGCAGCCCTGTTACGGACAATTCACCCCTCCACTTT.

This clonotype came up a few times. This chain uses TRBV7-9 with TRBJ1-4; D call uncertain. The ends were cut back, 6 bases at V and 1 base at J, with 12 bases in the middle. The CDR3 totals 15 residues. CDR1 SEHNR and CDR2 FQNEAQ come from the germline V gene (reference sequence). This CDR3 reads CASRVVSETNEKLFF. CDR3 bases: TGTGCCAGCAGAGTTGTTAGCGAAACTAATGAAAAACTGTTTTTT.

This clonotype was detected many times. This chain links TRBV5-1 with TRBJ1-1, with 7 bases matching TRBD1. The ends lost 4 bases at V and 5 bases at J; junction bases unmatched: 5. This CDR3 is built from 13 residues. Germline loops: CDR1 SGHRS, CDR2 YFSETQ. The CDR3 DNA reads as TGCGCCAGCAGCAACGACAGGGAGACTGAAGCTTTCTTT. It translates to CASSNDRETEAFF. Variable domain in full (rest from reference TRBV5-1 and TRBJ1-1): KAGVTQTPRYLIKTRGQQVTLSCSPISGHRSVSWYQQTPGQGLQFLFEYFSETQRNKGNFPGRFSGRQFSNSRSEMNVSTLELGDSALYLCASSNDRETEAFFGQGTRLTVV.

This clonotype occurred many times. The rearrangement uses TRBV6-1 and TRBJ1-2, with a tentative D call TRBD1 (6 bases). This CDR3 spans 11 amino acids. The germline CDR1 and CDR2 sequences are MNHNS and SASEGT. V lost 11 bases and J lost 2, with 9 bases in between. The CDR3 loop reads CASRGNYGYTF. CDR3 nucleotides: TGTGCCTCCAGGGGAAACTATGGCTACACCTTC.

There are a few counts of this clonotype. The V and J genes are TRBV4-2 and TRBJ1-1; maybe TRBD1 (5 bases). V was pared by 0 bases and J by 4 bases, with 12 bases between. Germline assignment: CDR1 LGHNA and CDR2 YNFKEQ. CDR3 size: 15 residues. The CDR3 nucleotides read TGTGCCAGCAGCCAAGAACCAGGAGGGGTCACTGAAGCTTTCTTT. It yields the protein CASSQEPGGVTEAFF.

This clonotype was observed many times. This rearrangement joins TRBV28 to TRBJ2-5, with TRBD1 matching over 8 bases. Germline V gene sequence: CDR1 MDHEN, CDR2 SYDVKM. This CDR3 contains 15 residues. V shed 6 bases, J shed 5 bases, and the junction held 11 bases outside the gene matches. The CDR3 loop reads CASRENRGNGETQYF. The CDR3 nucleotides read TGTGCCAGCAGGGAAAACAGGGGGAATGGGGAGACCCAGTACTTC.

Ten or more counts support this clonotype. J is TRBJ2-5 and V is TRBV29-1; possibly TRBD1 for D (5 bases). The CDR3 runs to 12 residues. V lost 3 bases, J lost 5 bases, and 10 bases lay in between. Germline V gives CDR1 SQVTM, CDR2 ANQGSEA. The CDR3 is CSVDRDAETQYF. CDR3 nucleotide sequence: TGCAGCGTTGACAGGGATGCGGAGACCCAGTACTTC.

V gene TRBV18 combines with J gene TRBJ2-5; the D is unclear. Trimming stripped 3 bases from V and 4 bases from J, with 15 bases between. Germline loops: CDR1 KGHSH, CDR2 LQKENI. The CDR3 consists of 15 residues. CDR3: CASSPVGPRRETQYF. In DNA form, the CDR3 reads TGTGCCAGCTCACCGGTGGGCCCTAGGAGAGAGACCCAGTACTTC. The variable domain in full, with the rest retrieved from reference TRBV18 and TRBJ2-5, is NAGVMQNPRHLVRRRGQEARLRCSPMKGHSHVYWYRQLPEEGLKFMVYLQKENIIDESGMPKERFSAEFPKEGPSILRIQQVVRGDSAAYFCASSPVGPRRETQYFGPGTRLLVL.

This clonotype was counted ten times or more. V is TRBV9 and J is TRBJ1-5; D might be TRBD1 (6 bases). Trimming took off 4 bases at V and 5 bases at J, with 13 bases between the two ends. The germline CDR1 and CDR2 sequences are SGDLS and YYNGEE. This CDR3 is 14 amino acids long. The CDR3 DNA is TGTGCCAGCAGCCTCACAGGGTTGGATCAGCCCCAGCATTTT. Protein product: CASSLTGLDQPQHF.

This rearrangement joins TRBV19 to TRBJ2-3, with D unresolved. CDR3 length equals 16 residues. Germline CDR1 is LNHDA and CDR2 is SQIVND (reference sequence). Trimming cost V 6 bases and J 0 bases, with 16 bases left between them. The CDR3 nucleotides read TGTGCCAGTAGGCCCGTAACAGTTTCTAGCACAGATACGCAGTATTTT. It encodes CASRPVTVSSTDTQYF.

The chain recombines TRBV7-2 with TRBJ1-2; D gene ambiguous. CDR3 length: 13 residues. Germline V CDR1 and CDR2: SGHTA, FQGNSA. V was trimmed by 3 bases and J by 4 bases, leaving 9 bases between them. The CDR3 region is CASSFPGSYGYTF. CDR3 bases: TGTGCCAGCAGCTTCCCGGGGAGCTATGGCTACACCTTC.